This T cell receptor (beta chain) was obtained from a study of T cell repertoires in cytomegalovirus infection. TCRdb ran MiXCR on the reads and lists one entry per CDR3 protein. Among 150,000 or so distinct CDR3 sequences listed, about 20% were seen once. This clonotype was counted ten times or more. Antigen: not known. Germline V gives CDR1 SGHRS, CDR2 YFSETQ. The ends were cut back, 3 bases at V and 4 bases at J, with 8 bases in the middle. This CDR3 is built from 13 residues. The receptor was derived from a human donor in good health (CMV status not recorded). Some clones in this sample may be carry-over from other donors' samples. The material sequenced was CD8+ T cells from cultured PBMCs, taken from culture after CMV antigen stimulation. The genes are TRBV5-1 and TRBJ2-4; D uncertain. Here the CDR3 reads CASSSELKNIQYF. Written as DNA, the CDR3 is TGCGCCAGCAGCTCCGAACTAAAAAACATTCAGTACTTC.